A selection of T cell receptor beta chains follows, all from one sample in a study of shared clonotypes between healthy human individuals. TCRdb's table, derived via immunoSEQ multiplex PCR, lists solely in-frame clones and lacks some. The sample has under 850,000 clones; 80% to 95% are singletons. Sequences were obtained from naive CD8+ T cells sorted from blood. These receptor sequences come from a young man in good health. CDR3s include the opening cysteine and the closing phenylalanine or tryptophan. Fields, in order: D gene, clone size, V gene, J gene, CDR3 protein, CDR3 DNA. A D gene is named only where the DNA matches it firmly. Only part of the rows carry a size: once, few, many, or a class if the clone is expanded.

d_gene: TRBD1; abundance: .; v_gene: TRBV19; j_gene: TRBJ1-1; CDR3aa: CASSLQGAPTEAFF; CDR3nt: TGTGCCAGTAGTCTACAGGGGGCGCCGACTGAAGCTTTCTTT
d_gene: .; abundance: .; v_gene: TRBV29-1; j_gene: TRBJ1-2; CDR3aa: CSVEIRDGYTF; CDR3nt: TGCAGCGTTGAAATCAGGGATGGCTACACCTTC
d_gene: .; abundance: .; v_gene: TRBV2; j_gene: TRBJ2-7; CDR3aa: CASSRPYTYEQYF; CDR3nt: TGTGCCAGTAGTCGGCCGTACACCTACGAGCAGTACTTC
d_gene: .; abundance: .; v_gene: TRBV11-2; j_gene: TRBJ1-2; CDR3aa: CASSPTDGFNYGYTF; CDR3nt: TGTGCCAGCAGCCCGACGGATGGTTTTAACTATGGCTACACCTTC
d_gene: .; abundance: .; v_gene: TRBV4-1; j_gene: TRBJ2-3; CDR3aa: CASSQKDKITDTQYF; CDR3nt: TGCGCCAGCAGCCAAAAGGACAAAATCACAGATACGCAGTATTTT
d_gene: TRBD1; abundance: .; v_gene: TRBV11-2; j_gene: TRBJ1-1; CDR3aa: CASSFPGGIMNTEAFF; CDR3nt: TGTGCCAGCAGCTTTCCAGGGGGCATCATGAACACTGAAGCTTTCTTT
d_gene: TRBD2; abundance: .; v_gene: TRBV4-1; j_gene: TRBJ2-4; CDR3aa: CASSPVAGGPDKNIQYF; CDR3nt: TGCGCCAGCAGCCCAGTAGCGGGAGGGCCCGACAAAAACATTCAGTACTTC
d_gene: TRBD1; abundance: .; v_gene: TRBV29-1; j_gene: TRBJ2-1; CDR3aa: CSVVIRTGSDEQFF; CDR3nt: TGCAGCGTAGTAATACGGACAGGTTCGGATGAGCAGTTCTTC
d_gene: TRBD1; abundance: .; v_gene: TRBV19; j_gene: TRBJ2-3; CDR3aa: CASSTGTGLDTQYF; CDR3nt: TGTGCCAGTAGTACCGGGACAGGTCTCGATACGCAGTATTTT
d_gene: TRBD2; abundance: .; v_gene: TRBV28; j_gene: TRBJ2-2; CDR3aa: CASSPRLAGDTGELFF; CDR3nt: TGTGCCAGCAGTCCCCGGCTAGCGGGGGACACCGGGGAGCTGTTTTTT
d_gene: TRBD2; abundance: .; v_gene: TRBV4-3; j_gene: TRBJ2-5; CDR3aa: CASSQDKAGAETQYF; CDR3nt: TGCGCCAGCAGCCAAGATAAGGCGGGAGCAGAGACCCAGTACTTC
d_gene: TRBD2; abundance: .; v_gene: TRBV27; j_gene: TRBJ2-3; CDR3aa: CASSLSWTSGTDTQYF; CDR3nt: TGTGCCAGCAGTTTATCATGGACTAGCGGCACAGATACGCAGTATTTT
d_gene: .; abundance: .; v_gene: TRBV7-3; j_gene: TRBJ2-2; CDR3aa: CASSPGQNTGELFF; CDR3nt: TGTGCCAGCAGCCCGGGACAGAACACCGGGGAGCTGTTTTTT
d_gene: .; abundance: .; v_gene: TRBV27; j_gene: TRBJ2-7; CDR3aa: CASTYRDEQYF; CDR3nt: TGTGCCAGCACGTACAGGGACGAGCAGTACTTC
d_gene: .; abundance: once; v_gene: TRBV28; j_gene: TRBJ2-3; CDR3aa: CASSLDIGTDTQYF; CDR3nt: TGTGCCAGCAGTTTAGACATCGGCACAGATACGCAGTATTTT
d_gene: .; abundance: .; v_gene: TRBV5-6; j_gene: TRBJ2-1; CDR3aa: CASSLEGAGTLSYNEQFF; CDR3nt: TGTGCCAGCAGCTTGGAGGGTGCGGGAACCTTATCCTACAATGAGCAGTTCTTC
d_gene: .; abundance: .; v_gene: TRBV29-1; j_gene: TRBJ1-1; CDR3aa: CSVFPQLTEAFF; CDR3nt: TGCAGCGTTTTCCCCCAGTTGACTGAAGCTTTCTTT
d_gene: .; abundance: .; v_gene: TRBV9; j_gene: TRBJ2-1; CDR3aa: CASSDSFDGYYNEQFF; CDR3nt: TGTGCCAGCAGCGATTCCTTTGATGGGTACTACAATGAGCAGTTCTTC
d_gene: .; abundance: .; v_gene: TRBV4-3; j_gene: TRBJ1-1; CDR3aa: CASSQDLRGGGTEAFF; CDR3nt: TGCGCCAGCAGCCAAGATTTAAGAGGGGGGGGCACTGAAGCTTTCTTT
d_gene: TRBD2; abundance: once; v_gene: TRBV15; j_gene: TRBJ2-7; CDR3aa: CATSRGLAGGEQYF; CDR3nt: TGTGCCACCAGCAGAGGGCTAGCGGGAGGAGAGCAGTACTTC
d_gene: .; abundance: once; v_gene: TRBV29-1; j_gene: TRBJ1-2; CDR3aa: CSVEDRRIGFDYGYTF; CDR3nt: TGCAGCGTTGAAGATCGGAGGATAGGGTTTGACTATGGCTACACCTTC
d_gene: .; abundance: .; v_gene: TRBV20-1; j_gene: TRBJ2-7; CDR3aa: CSANTGTEQYF; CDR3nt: TGCAGTGCGAACACAGGGACCGAGCAGTACTTC
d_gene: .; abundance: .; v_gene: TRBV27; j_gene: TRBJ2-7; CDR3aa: CASSLSEGTASYEQYF; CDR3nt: TGTGCCAGCAGTTTATCAGAGGGGACGGCGTCCTACGAGCAGTACTTC
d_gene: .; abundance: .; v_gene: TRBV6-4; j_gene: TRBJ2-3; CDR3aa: CARPRLPARPDTQYF; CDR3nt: TGTGCCAGACCCCGATTACCGGCCCGCCCAGATACGCAGTATTTT
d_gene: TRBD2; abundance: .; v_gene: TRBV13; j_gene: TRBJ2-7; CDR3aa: CASSLGLAGISYEQYF; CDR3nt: TGTGCCAGCAGCTTAGGCCTAGCGGGGATCTCCTACGAGCAGTACTTC
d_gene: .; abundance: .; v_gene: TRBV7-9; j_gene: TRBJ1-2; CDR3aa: CASSPWTDGIDGYTF; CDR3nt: TGTGCCAGCAGCCCGTGGACAGATGGTATAGATGGCTACACCTTC
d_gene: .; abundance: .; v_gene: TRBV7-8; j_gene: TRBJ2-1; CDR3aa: CASSLKLVSYNEQFF; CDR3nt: TGTGCCAGCAGCTTAAAATTGGTATCCTACAATGAGCAGTTCTTC
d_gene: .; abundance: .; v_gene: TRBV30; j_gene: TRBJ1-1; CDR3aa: CAWTGPMNTEAFF; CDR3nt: TGTGCCTGGACAGGCCCCATGAACACTGAAGCTTTCTTT
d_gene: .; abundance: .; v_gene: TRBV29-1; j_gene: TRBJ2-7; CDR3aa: CSVPGVAYEQYF; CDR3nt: TGCAGCGTTCCGGGGGTTGCCTACGAGCAGTACTTC
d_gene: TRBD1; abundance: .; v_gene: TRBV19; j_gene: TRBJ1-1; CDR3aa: CASSRQGPTEAFF; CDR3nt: TGTGCCAGTAGTAGACAGGGTCCAACTGAAGCTTTCTTT
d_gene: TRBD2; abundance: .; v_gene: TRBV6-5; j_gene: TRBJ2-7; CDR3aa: CASSYPGLAGGEQYF; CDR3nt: TGTGCCAGCAGTTACCCGGGACTAGCGGGAGGCGAGCAGTACTTC
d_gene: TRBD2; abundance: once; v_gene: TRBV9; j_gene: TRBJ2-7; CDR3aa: CASSVGGGSLGNEQYF; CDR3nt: TGTGCCAGCAGCGTAGGTGGCGGGAGCTTAGGAAACGAGCAGTACTTC
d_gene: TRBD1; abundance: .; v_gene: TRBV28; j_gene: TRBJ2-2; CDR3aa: CASSPTGATGELFF; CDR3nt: TGTGCCAGCAGTCCAACAGGGGCCACCGGGGAGCTGTTTTTT
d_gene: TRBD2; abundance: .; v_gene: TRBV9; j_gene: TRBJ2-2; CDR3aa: CASSAPSGGDIITGELFF; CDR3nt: TGTGCCAGCAGCGCACCCTCCGGGGGGGACATCATTACCGGGGAGCTGTTTTTT
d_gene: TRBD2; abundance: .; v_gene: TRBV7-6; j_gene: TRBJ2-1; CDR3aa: CASSLYGLAEYNEQFF; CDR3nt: TGTGCCAGCAGCTTATATGGGCTAGCGGAATACAATGAGCAGTTCTTC
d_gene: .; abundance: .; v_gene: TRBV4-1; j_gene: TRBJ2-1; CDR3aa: CASSQVSGGYNEQFF; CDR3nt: TGCGCCAGCAGCCAAGTCAGCGGCGGATACAATGAGCAGTTCTTC